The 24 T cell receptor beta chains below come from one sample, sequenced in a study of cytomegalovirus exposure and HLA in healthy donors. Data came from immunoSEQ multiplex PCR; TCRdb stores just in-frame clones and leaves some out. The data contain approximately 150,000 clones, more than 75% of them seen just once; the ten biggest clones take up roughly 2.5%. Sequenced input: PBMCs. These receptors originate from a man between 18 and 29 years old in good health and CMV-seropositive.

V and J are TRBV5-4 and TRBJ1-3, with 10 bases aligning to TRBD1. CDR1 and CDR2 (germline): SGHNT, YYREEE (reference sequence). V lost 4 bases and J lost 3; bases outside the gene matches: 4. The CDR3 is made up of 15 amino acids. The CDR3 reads CASSVDRGHGNTIYF. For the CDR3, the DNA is TGTGCCAGCAGCGTAGACAGGGGGCATGGAAACACCATATATTTT.

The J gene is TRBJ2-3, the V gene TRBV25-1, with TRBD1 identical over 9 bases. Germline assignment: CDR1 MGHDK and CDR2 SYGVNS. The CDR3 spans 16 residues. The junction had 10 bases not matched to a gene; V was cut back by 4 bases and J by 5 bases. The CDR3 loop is CASSGSGQGWRDTQYF. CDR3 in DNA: TGTGCCAGCAGTGGCTCGGGACAGGGATGGAGAGATACGCAGTATTTT. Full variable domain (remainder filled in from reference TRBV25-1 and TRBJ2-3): EADIYQTPRYLVIGTGKKITLECSQTMGHDKMYWYQQDPGMELHLIHYSYGVNSTEKGDLSSESTVSRIRTEHFPLTLESARPSHTSQYLCASSGSGQGWRDTQYFGPGTRLTVL.

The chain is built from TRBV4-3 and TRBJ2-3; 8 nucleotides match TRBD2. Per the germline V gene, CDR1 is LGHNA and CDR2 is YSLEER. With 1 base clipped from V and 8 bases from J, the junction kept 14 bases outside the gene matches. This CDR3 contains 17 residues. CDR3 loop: CASSQGRRGAALLTQYF. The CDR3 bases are TGCGCCAGCAGCCAAGGTCGGCGGGGGGCCGCCCTACTTACGCAGTATTTT.

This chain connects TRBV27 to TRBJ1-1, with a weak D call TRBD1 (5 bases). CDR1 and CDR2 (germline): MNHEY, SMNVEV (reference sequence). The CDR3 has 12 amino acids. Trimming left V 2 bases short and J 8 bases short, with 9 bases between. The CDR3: CASSLTGGEAFF. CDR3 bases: TGTGCCAGCAGTTTAACAGGAGGGGAAGCTTTCTTT.

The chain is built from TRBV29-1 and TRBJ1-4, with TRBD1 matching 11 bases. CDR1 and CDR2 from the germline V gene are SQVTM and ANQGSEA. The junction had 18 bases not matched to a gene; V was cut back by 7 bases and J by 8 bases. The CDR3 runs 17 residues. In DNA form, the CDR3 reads TGCAGCGGAACCGGAGGGACAGGGGGGGGCCTGGGAGAAAAACTGTTTTTT. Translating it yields CSGTGGTGGGLGEKLFF. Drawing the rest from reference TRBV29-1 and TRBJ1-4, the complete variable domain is SAVISQKPSRDICQRGTSLTIQCQVDSQVTMMFWYRQQPGQSLTLIATANQGSEATYESGFVIDKFPISRPNLTFSTLTVSNMSPEDSSIYLCSGTGGTGGGLGEKLFFGSGTQLSVL.

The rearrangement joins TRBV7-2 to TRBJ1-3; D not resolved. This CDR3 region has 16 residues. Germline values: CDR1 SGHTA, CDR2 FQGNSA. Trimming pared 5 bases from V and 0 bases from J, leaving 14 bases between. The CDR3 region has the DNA TGTGCCAGCAGCCGTTACGGGTTGAGCTCTGGAAACACCATATATTTT. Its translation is CASSRYGLSSGNTIYF.

The chain's CDR3 is CASSQGREGDEQFF. In DNA, the CDR3 is TGCGCCAGCAGCCAGGGCAGGGAGGGCGATGAGCAGTTCTTC. The chain employs TRBV4-1 and TRBJ2-1, with 7 bases aligning to TRBD2. CDR3 size: 14 residues. With 3 bases clipped from V and 8 bases from J, the junction kept 7 bases outside the gene matches. CDR1 and CDR2 from the germline V gene are MGHRA and YSYEKL.

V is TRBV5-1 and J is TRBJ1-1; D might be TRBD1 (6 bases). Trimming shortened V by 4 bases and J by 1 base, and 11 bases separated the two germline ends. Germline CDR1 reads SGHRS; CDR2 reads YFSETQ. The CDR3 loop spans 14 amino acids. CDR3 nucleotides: TGCGCCAGCAGCGACCAGGGGACGAACACTGAAGCTTTCTTT. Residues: CASSDQGTNTEAFF.

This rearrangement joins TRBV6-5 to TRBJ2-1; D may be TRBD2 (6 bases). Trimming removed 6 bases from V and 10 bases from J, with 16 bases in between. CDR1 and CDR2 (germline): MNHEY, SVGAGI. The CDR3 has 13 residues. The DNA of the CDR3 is TGTGCCAGCAGCTCCCGACTAGGATACGAGCAGTTCTTC. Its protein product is CASSSRLGYEQFF.

CDR3 sequence reads: CASSLPGEAGELFF. As DNA, the CDR3 is TGTGCCAGCAGCTTACCGGGGGAGGCCGGGGAGCTGTTTTTT. The genes are TRBV5-4 and TRBJ2-2; perhaps TRBD2 as D (6 bases). The CDR3 is made up of 14 amino acids. The germline V gene encodes CDR1 SGHNT and CDR2 YYREEE (reference sequence). V lost 2 bases and J lost 6, with 11 bases in between.

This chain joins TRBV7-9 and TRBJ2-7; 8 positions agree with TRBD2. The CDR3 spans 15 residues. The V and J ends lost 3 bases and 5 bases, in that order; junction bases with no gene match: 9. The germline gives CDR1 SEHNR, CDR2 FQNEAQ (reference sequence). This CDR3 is CASSFNETSVDEQYF. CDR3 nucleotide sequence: TGTGCCAGCAGCTTCAATGAGACTAGCGTCGACGAGCAGTACTTC.

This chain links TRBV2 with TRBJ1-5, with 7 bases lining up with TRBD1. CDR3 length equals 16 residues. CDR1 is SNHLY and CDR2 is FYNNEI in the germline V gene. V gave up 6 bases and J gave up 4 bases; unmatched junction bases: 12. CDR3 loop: CASSRLGGQLNQPQHF. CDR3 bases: TGTGCCAGCAGCCGATTAGGGGGACAGCTTAATCAGCCCCAGCATTTT.

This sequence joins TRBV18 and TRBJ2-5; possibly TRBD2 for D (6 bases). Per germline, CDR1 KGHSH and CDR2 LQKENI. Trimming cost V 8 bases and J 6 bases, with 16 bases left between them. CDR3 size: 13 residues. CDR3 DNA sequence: TGTGCCAGCACGGAGGGTGTAGTAAAGACCCAGTACTTC. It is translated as CASTEGVVKTQYF. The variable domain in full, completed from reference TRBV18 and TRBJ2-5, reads NAGVMQNPRHLVRRRGQEARLRCSPMKGHSHVYWYRQLPEEGLKFMVYLQKENIIDESGMPKERFSAEFPKEGPSILRIQQVVRGDSAAYFCASTEGVVKTQYFGPGTRLLVL.

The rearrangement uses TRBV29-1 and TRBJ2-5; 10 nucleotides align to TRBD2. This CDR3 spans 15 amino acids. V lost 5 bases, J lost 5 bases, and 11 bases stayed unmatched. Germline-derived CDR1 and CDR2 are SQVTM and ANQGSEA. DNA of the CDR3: TGCAGCGTTCGACGGGGAGGAGCGGGAGGGGAGACCCAGTACTTC. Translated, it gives CSVRRGGAGGETQYF. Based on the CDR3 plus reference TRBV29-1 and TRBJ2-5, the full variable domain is SAVISQKPSRDICQRGTSLTIQCQVDSQVTMMFWYRQQPGQSLTLIATANQGSEATYESGFVIDKFPISRPNLTFSTLTVSNMSPEDSSIYLCSVRRGGAGGETQYFGPGTRLLVL.

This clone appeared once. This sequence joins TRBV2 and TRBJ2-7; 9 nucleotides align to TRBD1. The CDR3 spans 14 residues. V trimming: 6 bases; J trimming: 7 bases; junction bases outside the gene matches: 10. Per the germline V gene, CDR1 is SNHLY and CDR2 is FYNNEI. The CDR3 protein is CASRRIGTGREQYF. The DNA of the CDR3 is TGTGCCAGCAGGAGAATCGGGACAGGGAGAGAGCAGTACTTC.

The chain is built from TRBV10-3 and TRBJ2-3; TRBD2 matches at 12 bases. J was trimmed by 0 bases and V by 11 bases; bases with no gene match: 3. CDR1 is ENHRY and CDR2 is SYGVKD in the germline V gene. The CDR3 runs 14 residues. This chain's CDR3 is CAAGTSGSTDTQYF. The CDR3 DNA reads TGTGCCGCCGGGACTAGCGGGAGCACAGATACGCAGTATTTT.

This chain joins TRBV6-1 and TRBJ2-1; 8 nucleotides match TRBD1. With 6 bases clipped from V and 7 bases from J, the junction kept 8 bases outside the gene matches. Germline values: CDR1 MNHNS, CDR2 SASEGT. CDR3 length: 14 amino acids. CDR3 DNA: TGTGCCAGCAGGGGGCAGGGGGCGCGTAATGAGCAGTTCTTC. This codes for CASRGQGARNEQFF.

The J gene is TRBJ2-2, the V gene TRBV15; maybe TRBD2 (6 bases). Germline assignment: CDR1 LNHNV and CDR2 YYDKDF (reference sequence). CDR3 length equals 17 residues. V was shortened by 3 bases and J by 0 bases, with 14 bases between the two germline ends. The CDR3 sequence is CATSSNWDSSNTGELFF. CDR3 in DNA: TGTGCCACCAGCAGCAACTGGGACTCTTCGAACACCGGGGAGCTGTTTTTT.

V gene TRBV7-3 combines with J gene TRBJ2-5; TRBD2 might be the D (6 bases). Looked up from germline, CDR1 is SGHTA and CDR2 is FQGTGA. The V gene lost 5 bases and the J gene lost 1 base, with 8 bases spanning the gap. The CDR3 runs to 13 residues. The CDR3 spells CASSLGLQETQYF. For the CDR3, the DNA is TGTGCCAGCAGCCTGGGACTCCAAGAGACCCAGTACTTC.

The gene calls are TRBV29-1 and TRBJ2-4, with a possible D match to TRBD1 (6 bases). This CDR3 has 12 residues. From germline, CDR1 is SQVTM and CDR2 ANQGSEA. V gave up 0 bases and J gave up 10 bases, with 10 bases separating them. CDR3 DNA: TGCAGCGTTGAAGACGGAAGGGGGATTCAGTACTTC. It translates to CSVEDGRGIQYF.

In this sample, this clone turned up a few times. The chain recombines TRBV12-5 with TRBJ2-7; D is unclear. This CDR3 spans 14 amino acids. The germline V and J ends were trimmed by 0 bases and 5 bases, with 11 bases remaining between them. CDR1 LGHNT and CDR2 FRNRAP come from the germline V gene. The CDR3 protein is CASGLVPHTDEQYF. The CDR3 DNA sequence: TGTGCTAGTGGTTTGGTTCCACATACCGACGAGCAGTACTTC. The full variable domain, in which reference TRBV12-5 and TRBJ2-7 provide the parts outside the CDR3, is DARVTQTPRHKVTEMGQEVTMRCQPILGHNTVFWYRQTMMQGLELLAYFRNRAPLDDSGMPKDRFSAEMPDATLATLKIQPSEPRDSAVYFCASGLVPHTDEQYFGPGTRLTVT.

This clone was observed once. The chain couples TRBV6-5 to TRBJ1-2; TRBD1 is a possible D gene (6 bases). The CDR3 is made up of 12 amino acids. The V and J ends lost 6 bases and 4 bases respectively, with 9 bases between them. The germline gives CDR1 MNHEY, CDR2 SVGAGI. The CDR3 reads CASSKQGYGYTF. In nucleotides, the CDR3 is TGTGCCAGCAGCAAACAGGGCTATGGCTACACCTTC.

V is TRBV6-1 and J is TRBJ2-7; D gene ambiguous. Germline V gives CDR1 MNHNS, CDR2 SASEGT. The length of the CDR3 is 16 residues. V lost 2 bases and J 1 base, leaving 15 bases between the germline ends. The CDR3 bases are TGTGCCAGCAGTGAACAGATGGCAGTCGGGTCCTACGAGCAGTACTTC. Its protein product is CASSEQMAVGSYEQYF.

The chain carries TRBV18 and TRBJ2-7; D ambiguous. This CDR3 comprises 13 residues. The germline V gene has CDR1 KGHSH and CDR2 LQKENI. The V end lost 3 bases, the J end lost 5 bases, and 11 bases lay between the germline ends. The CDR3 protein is CASSPRNPHEQYF. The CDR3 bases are TGTGCCAGCTCACCCAGGAACCCCCACGAGCAGTACTTC. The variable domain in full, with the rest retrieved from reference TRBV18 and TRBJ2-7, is NAGVMQNPRHLVRRRGQEARLRCSPMKGHSHVYWYRQLPEEGLKFMVYLQKENIIDESGMPKERFSAEFPKEGPSILRIQQVVRGDSAAYFCASSPRNPHEQYFGPGTRLTVT.